Listed here are 19 T cell receptor beta chains from one sample, sequenced in a study of CD8+ T cells in alopecia areata. Indicated treatment: oral pan-JAK inhibitor, 5-10 mg twice daily. cDNA prepared by RNA extraction and subsequent reverse transcription served as the template for sequencing. The table came from immunoSEQ multiplex PCR; TCRdb's copy has only in-frame clones and leaves some out. In the table there are hundreds of thousands of clones, 60% of which are singletons. The sequenced sample was CD4+ T cells sorted from blood, obtained around week 54, from a patient treated with tofacitinib. All receptors derive from a human donor with alopecia areata.

For this clone: Distinct nucleotide sequences in the sample also encode this CDR3. The V and J genes are TRBV9 and TRBJ1-1; D uncertain. The CDR3 extends over 13 amino acids. Trimming cost V 0 bases and J 4 bases, with 7 bases left between them. The germline CDR1 and CDR2 sequences are SGDLS and YYNGEE. The CDR3 loop is CASSVVGSTEAFF. DNA of the CDR3: TGTGCCAGCAGCGTAGTGGGATCCACTGAAGCTTTCTTT. Combining the CDR3 with reference TRBV9 and TRBJ1-1 gives the whole variable domain DSGVTQTPKHLITATGQRVTLRCSPRSGDLSVYWYQQSLDQGLQFLIQYYNGEERAKGNILERFSAQQFPDLHSELNLSSLELGDSALYFCASSVVGSTEAFFGQGTRLTVV.

This clone turned up a few times. The chain joins TRBV19 to TRBJ1-5; D not certain. V was clipped by 3 bases and J by 9 bases, with 21 bases between them. The CDR3 is made up of 16 amino acids. Germline-derived CDR1 and CDR2 are LNHDA and SQIVND (reference sequence). The DNA of the CDR3 is TGTGCCAGTAGTATCATTAAGTTGGTCAGTCCTCGGCCCCAGCATTTT. This codes for CASSIIKLVSPRPQHF.

The chain recombines TRBV6-6 with TRBJ2-1, with TRBD2 matching over 8 bases. This CDR3 region has 16 residues. The trim removed 0 bases at V and 3 bases at J, leaving 4 bases unmatched. Germline-derived CDR1 and CDR2 are MNHNY and SVGAGI (reference sequence). This CDR3 is CASSYSELADYNEQFF. CDR3 bases: TGTGCCAGCAGTTACTCGGAACTAGCGGACTACAATGAGCAGTTCTTC.

This chain uses TRBV9 with TRBJ2-2; 8 nucleotides align to TRBD1. Per the germline V gene, CDR1 is SGDLS and CDR2 is YYNGEE. The junction had 6 bases not matched to a gene; V was cut back by 4 bases and J by 1 base. This CDR3 is built from 16 residues. The CDR3 nucleotides read TGTGCCAGCAGCCCACACGGGACAGGGAACACCGGGGAGCTGTTTTTT. Protein product: CASSPHGTGNTGELFF.

V usage is TRBV7-9 and J usage is TRBJ1-6; 9 nucleotides align to TRBD1. Trimming cost V 4 bases and J 6 bases; bases outside gene matches: 7. Germline assignment: CDR1 SEHNR and CDR2 FQNEAQ (reference sequence). This CDR3 comprises 16 residues. The CDR3 region is CASSYTLGQGNSPLHF. The CDR3 coding sequence is TGTGCCAGCAGCTACACCCTGGGACAGGGTAATTCACCCCTCCACTTT.

This chain uses TRBV30 with TRBJ1-6; D is ambiguous. The germline V and J ends were trimmed by 2 bases and 10 bases, with 9 bases remaining between them. The germline V gene has CDR1 GTSNPN and CDR2 SVGIG (reference sequence). The length of the CDR3 is 12 residues. CDR3 sequence reads: CAWSSPDSPLHF. The CDR3 coding sequence is TGTGCCTGGAGTTCCCCGGACTCACCCCTCCACTTT. The complete variable domain, with remaining parts taken from reference TRBV30 and TRBJ1-6, reads SQTIHQWPATLVQPVGSPLSLECTVEGTSNPNLYWYRQAAGRGLQLLFYSVGIGQISSEVPQNLSASRPQDRQFILSSKKLLLSDSGFYLCAWSSPDSPLHFGNGTRLTVT.

The genes are TRBV29-1 and TRBJ1-4; D possibly corresponds to TRBD1 (5 bases). The CDR3 contains 15 residues. Germline V gene lookup returns CDR1 SQVTM and CDR2 ANQGSEA. V lost 5 bases to trimming and J lost 0 bases, with 13 bases between them. The CDR3 nucleotides are TGCAGCGTTCCCGAGGGGCCGGCAACTAATGAAAAACTGTTTTTT. It is translated as CSVPEGPATNEKLFF.

This clone was counted a few times. The V gene is TRBV2, the J gene TRBJ2-5; either TRBD1 or TRBD2 may supply D (5 bases each). V lost 7 bases and J 1 base, leaving 10 bases between the germline ends. Germline V lookup: CDR1 SNHLY, CDR2 FYNNEI. This CDR3 spans 13 amino acids. CDR3 protein: CASIRGSQETQYF. CDR3 nucleotide sequence: TGTGCCAGCATCCGGGGCAGCCAAGAGACCCAGTACTTC.

This sequence joins TRBV9 and TRBJ1-5; D gene ambiguous. The CDR3 runs 14 residues. The V gene's germline CDR1 is SGDLS and CDR2 YYNGEE. The germline V and J ends were trimmed by 5 bases and 0 bases, with 9 bases remaining between them. The CDR3 sequence is CASSQGNSNQPQHF. CDR3 nucleotide sequence: TGTGCCAGCAGTCAAGGGAATAGCAATCAGCCCCAGCATTTT.

The sample holds one count of this clone. The CDR3 spells CASSERGVGNQPQHF. CDR3 DNA sequence: TGTGCCAGCAGTGAAAGAGGGGTAGGCAATCAGCCCCAGCATTTT. The J gene is TRBJ1-5, the V gene TRBV6-1, with D maybe TRBD1 (5 bases). CDR1 and CDR2 (germline): MNHNS, SASEGT. The CDR3 consists of 15 residues. Trimming stripped 2 bases from V and 2 bases from J, with 10 bases between.

The rearrangement uses TRBV10-2 and TRBJ2-7; 9 nucleotides align to TRBD2. The CDR3 consists of 14 residues. From germline, CDR1 is WSHSY and CDR2 SAAADI. After removal of 6 bases from V and 1 base from J, the junction contained 4 bases not matched to a gene. CDR3 residues: CASRGLAESYEQYF. Here the CDR3 DNA reads TGCGCCAGCAGGGGACTAGCCGAGTCCTACGAGCAGTACTTC.

V is TRBV29-1 and J is TRBJ1-6; TRBD1 aligns across 7 bases. The germline V gene encodes CDR1 SQVTM and CDR2 ANQGSEA. With V trimmed by 6 bases and J by 0 bases, 8 bases remained unmatched. This CDR3 spans 16 amino acids. For the CDR3, the DNA is TGCAGCGTCCTGCCGGCAGGGGGCTCCTATAATTCACCCCTCCACTTT. Encoded protein: CSVLPAGGSYNSPLHF.

The J gene is TRBJ2-6, the V gene TRBV7-9; D is possibly TRBD1 (6 bases). V was pared by 7 bases and J by 3 bases, with 10 bases between. CDR3 length: 14 amino acids. CDR1 is SEHNR, CDR2 FQNEAQ, per germline (reference sequence). The CDR3 spells CASNLGGGANVLTF. The CDR3 nucleotides are TGTGCCAGCAACCTAGGGGGTGGGGCCAACGTCCTGACTTTC.

The table lists this clone with many counts. The chain employs TRBV13 and TRBJ1-3; D is unclear. Trimming removed 1 base at V and 10 bases at J, with 8 bases between. In germline, CDR1 is PRHDT, CDR2 FYEKMQ (reference sequence). This CDR3 contains 12 residues. The DNA for the CDR3 is TGTGCCAGCAGCTTAGCAACTAAAACCATATATTTT. Residues: CASSLATKTIYF. Variable domain in full (rest from reference TRBV13 and TRBJ1-3): AAGVIQSPRHLIKEKRETATLKCYPIPRHDTVYWYQQGPGQDPQFLISFYEKMQSDKGSIPDRFSAQQFSDYHSELNMSSLELGDSALYFCASSLATKTIYFGEGSWLTVV.

This clone was seen many times. The rearrangement uses TRBV4-1 and TRBJ2-1, with TRBD2 matching over 10 bases. CDR3 length: 18 amino acids. The ends lost 1 base at V and 7 bases at J; junction bases unmatched: 13. The germline V gene encodes CDR1 MGHRA and CDR2 YSYEKL. Here the CDR3 DNA reads TGCGCCAGCAGCCAAGCACCTTCCAGCGGGGGGGCCTGGAATGAGCAGTTCTTC. Protein: CASSQAPSSGGAWNEQFF.

The J gene is TRBJ1-1, the V gene TRBV5-6; D not certain. This CDR3 has 13 residues. CDR1 and CDR2 from the germline V gene are SGHDT and YYEEEE. Trimming left V 5 bases short and J 4 bases short, with 12 bases between. The CDR3: CASRADRTTEAFF. CDR3 in DNA: TGTGCCAGCAGGGCGGATCGGACCACTGAAGCTTTCTTT.

This clone occurred a few times. The rearrangement uses TRBV29-1 and TRBJ2-5, with TRBD1 matching 11 bases. The germline V gene encodes CDR1 SQVTM and CDR2 ANQGSEA. Unmatched junction bases numbered 6, after V lost 4 bases and J lost 2 bases. The CDR3 loop spans 15 amino acids. This chain's CDR3 is CSVAWGQGDQETQYF. CDR3 coding DNA: TGCAGCGTTGCGTGGGGACAGGGGGATCAAGAGACCCAGTACTTC.

The chain has TRBV29-1 and TRBJ2-5; 9 nucleotides align to TRBD1. The germline gives CDR1 SQVTM, CDR2 ANQGSEA. The CDR3 length is 12 residues. V was pared by 6 bases and J by 4 bases, with 3 bases of the junction left unmatched. The CDR3 loop reads CSVQGARETQYF. The CDR3 bases are TGCAGCGTACAGGGGGCGAGAGAGACCCAGTACTTC.

The rearrangement joins TRBV2 to TRBJ2-5, with D perhaps matching TRBD1 (6 bases). CDR1 and CDR2 from the germline V gene are SNHLY and FYNNEI. With 5 bases removed from V and 1 base from J, the gap between germline ends came to 14 bases. This CDR3 has 15 residues. The CDR3 is CASSPEGVGQETQYF. In nucleotides, the CDR3 is TGTGCCAGCAGTCCCGAGGGGGTAGGCCAAGAGACCCAGTACTTC.